Below are 25 T cell receptor beta chains sequenced from a single sample in a study of radiotherapy plus CTLA-4 blockade in lung cancer. Some clones are missing from TCRdb's copy, which holds only in-frame ones; the method was immunoSEQ multiplex PCR. The top ten clones hold roughly 17% of a sample with about 87,000 clones, around 90% of them seen once. This specimen consisted of peripheral blood, obtained from a patient treated with radiotherapy plus ipilimumab. The receptors originated from a human donor with non-small cell lung cancer that progressed on radiotherapy plus ipilimumab.

The gene calls are TRBV27 and TRBJ2-5, with no clear D. Trimming removed 3 bases from V and 1 base from J, with 6 bases in between. This CDR3 has 13 amino acids. Germline-derived CDR1 and CDR2 are MNHEY and SMNVEV (reference sequence). This CDR3 is CASSFSVQETQYF. The CDR3 DNA sequence: TGTGCCAGCAGTTTTTCAGTCCAAGAGACCCAGTACTTC.

This chain connects TRBV28 to TRBJ2-5; D is perhaps TRBD2 (5 bases). CDR1 is MDHEN and CDR2 is SYDVKM in the germline V gene. The length of the CDR3 is 13 residues. The V gene lost 2 bases and the J gene lost 4 bases, with 8 bases spanning the gap. CDR3 bases: TGTGCCAGCAGTTTAGTAGGGAGAGAGACCCAGTACTTC. Protein sequence: CASSLVGRETQYF.

V usage is TRBV5-1 and J usage is TRBJ1-4; tentatively, D is TRBD1 (5 bases). With 4 bases removed from V and 0 bases from J, the gap between germline ends came to 13 bases. CDR1 is SGHRS and CDR2 is YFSETQ in the germline V gene. The CDR3 runs to 16 residues. CDR3 in amino acids: CASSAWGRSTNEKLFF. CDR3 DNA sequence: TGCGCCAGCAGCGCCTGGGGCAGATCAACTAATGAAAAACTGTTTTTT.

This sequence joins TRBV6-1 and TRBJ2-7, with 11 bases matching TRBD1. V was clipped by 2 bases and J by 0 bases; unmatched bases: 12. The CDR3 extends over 19 amino acids. The germline V gene has CDR1 MNHNS and CDR2 SASEGT. CDR3: CASSEPGGQGASSSYEQYF. The CDR3 DNA is TGTGCCAGCAGTGAACCCGGAGGACAGGGGGCCTCCAGCTCCTACGAGCAGTACTTC.

J is TRBJ2-3 and V is TRBV7-8; the match to TRBD2 covers 7 bases. The CDR3 is 16 amino acids. In germline, CDR1 is SGHVS, CDR2 FQNEAQ. V lost 2 bases and J lost 2; bases outside the gene matches: 7. CDR3 coding DNA: TGTGCCAGCAGCTTATTAGCGGGCAGACCCACAGATACGCAGTATTTT. Amino acids: CASSLLAGRPTDTQYF. The complete variable domain, with remaining parts taken from reference TRBV7-8 and TRBJ2-3, reads GAGVSQSPRYKVAKRGQDVALRCDPISGHVSLFWYQQALGQGPEFLTYFQNEAQLDKSGLPSDRFFAERPEGSVSTLKIQRTQQEDSAVYLCASSLLAGRPTDTQYFGPGTRLTVL.

The rearrangement joins TRBV15 to TRBJ1-3; tentative D call: TRBD1 (5 bases). V was clipped by 0 bases and J by 3 bases, with 9 bases between them. The V gene's germline CDR1 is LNHNV and CDR2 YYDKDF (reference sequence). The CDR3 is made up of 15 amino acids. This CDR3 reads CATSRDWQGGNTIYF. The CDR3 DNA reads as TGTGCCACCAGCAGAGATTGGCAGGGTGGAAACACCATATATTTT.

The genes are TRBV28 and TRBJ1-1; tentative D call: TRBD1 (5 bases). The germline V gene has CDR1 MDHEN and CDR2 SYDVKM. The V gene lost 6 bases and the J gene lost 3 bases, with 11 bases spanning the gap. The CDR3 runs 13 residues. CDR3 bases: TGTGCCAGCAGGGGTGGGGACGACACTGAAGCTTTCTTT. It encodes CASRGGDDTEAFF.

The chain recombines TRBV5-6 with TRBJ2-1; perhaps D is TRBD1 or TRBD2 (5 bases each). Germline loops: CDR1 SGHDT, CDR2 YYEEEE. The CDR3 has 11 residues. Trimming stripped 2 bases from V and 12 bases from J, with 9 bases between. CDR3 sequence: CASSFAGTQFF. The CDR3 nucleotides read TGTGCCAGCAGCTTTGCTGGGACGCAGTTCTTC.

This rearrangement joins TRBV6-5 to TRBJ2-1; D gene ambiguous. Germline V CDR1 and CDR2: MNHEY, SVGAGI. This CDR3 contains 15 residues. Trimming took 4 bases from V and 0 from J, leaving 10 bases between them. CDR3 nucleotides: TGTGCCAGCAGTTTGACCCGGGCCTCCTACAATGAGCAGTTCTTC. It translates to CASSLTRASYNEQFF.

The chain recombines TRBV2 with TRBJ1-2; D not certain. In germline, CDR1 is SNHLY, CDR2 FYNNEI. CDR3 size: 14 residues. V lost 3 bases and J lost 2, with 10 bases in between. CDR3 DNA: TGTGCCAGCAGTGATTGGCCGGGGAACTATGGCTACACCTTC. Protein sequence: CASSDWPGNYGYTF.

The chain links TRBV7-2 to TRBJ2-1; D not resolved. Deletions cut 5 bases from V and 1 base from J, with 12 bases between. CDR1 and CDR2 (germline): SGHTA, FQGNSA. CDR3 size: 15 residues. The CDR3 is CASSRTFGSYNEQFF. The CDR3 nucleotides are TGTGCCAGCAGCCGGACCTTCGGGTCCTACAATGAGCAGTTCTTC.

V and J are TRBV19 and TRBJ2-2; TRBD2 is a possible D gene (5 bases). The ends were cut back, 8 bases at V and 3 bases at J, with 13 bases in the middle. The CDR3 runs 14 residues. CDR1 and CDR2 from the germline V gene are LNHDA and SQIVND (reference sequence). This CDR3 reads CASSPWEYTGELFF. The DNA of the CDR3 is TGTGCCAGTTCCCCGTGGGAGTACACCGGGGAGCTGTTTTTT.

The J gene is TRBJ2-1, the V gene TRBV6-5, with 11 positions matching TRBD2. The CDR3 consists of 15 residues. With 6 bases clipped from V and 6 bases from J, the junction kept 7 bases outside the gene matches. Per germline, CDR1 MNHEY and CDR2 SVGAGI. The CDR3 DNA reads as TGTGCCAGCAGCCAGGGACTAGCGGACAGCAATGAGCAGTTCTTC. This translates into CASSQGLADSNEQFF.

V gene TRBV5-1 combines with J gene TRBJ1-1, with 7 bases matching TRBD1. V was clipped by 4 bases and J by 1 base; unmatched bases: 4. This CDR3 contains 14 residues. Per the germline V gene, CDR1 is SGHRS and CDR2 is YFSETQ. CDR3 coding DNA: TGCGCCAGCAGCGTGACAGGGTGGAACACTGAAGCTTTCTTT. It specifies CASSVTGWNTEAFF.

The rearrangement links TRBV9 to TRBJ1-2, with D possibly matching TRBD1 (6 bases). CDR1 and CDR2 (germline): SGDLS, YYNGEE. Trimming shortened V by 0 bases and J by 2 bases, and 11 bases separated the two germline ends. The CDR3 has 15 amino acids. CDR3 sequence (DNA): TGTGCCAGCAGCGTAGCTGTCGGGACAAACTATGGCTACACCTTC. This translates into CASSVAVGTNYGYTF.

The V and J genes are TRBV6-6 and TRBJ1-2; TRBD1 is a possible D gene (6 bases). Germline CDR1 and CDR2: MNHNY and SVGAGI (reference sequence). The CDR3 totals 13 residues. The germline V and J ends were trimmed by 11 bases and 2 bases, with 15 bases remaining between them. CDR3 coding DNA: TGTGCCGGATTGGACAGTTTGAACTATGGCTACACCTTC. This encodes CAGLDSLNYGYTF.

This chain uses TRBV29-1 with TRBJ2-1; 9 nucleotides agree with TRBD1. Germline CDR1 and CDR2: SQVTM and ANQGSEA. J gave up 5 bases and V 1 base, and 12 bases lay outside the gene matches. The CDR3 loop spans 17 amino acids. DNA for the CDR3: TGCAGCGTTGAAGGACAGGGGGGTACTCCTTGGAACAATGAGCAGTTCTTC. It is translated as CSVEGQGGTPWNNEQFF.

The chain has TRBV30 and TRBJ2-3; D gene ambiguous. The V end lost 0 bases, the J end lost 4 bases, and 11 bases lay between the germline ends. Germline-derived CDR1 and CDR2 are GTSNPN and SVGIG (reference sequence). This CDR3 comprises 14 residues. The CDR3: CAWSVRMASDTQYF. In DNA, the CDR3 is TGTGCCTGGAGTGTACGAATGGCCTCAGATACGCAGTATTTT.

This chain links TRBV18 with TRBJ2-3; the D is unclear. Deletions cut 2 bases from V and 0 bases from J, with 9 bases between. The CDR3 sequence is 15 residues long. Germline V gene lookup returns CDR1 KGHSH and CDR2 LQKENI. This CDR3 is CASSPGLGSTDTQYF. The CDR3 DNA sequence: TGTGCCAGCTCACCAGGCCTAGGAAGCACAGATACGCAGTATTTT.

This clone was detected only a few times. The chain is built from TRBV5-4 and TRBJ1-1, with a possible D match to TRBD1 (6 bases). Trimming took 0 bases from V and 4 from J, leaving 13 bases between them. This CDR3 is 15 amino acids long. In germline, CDR1 is SGHNT, CDR2 YYREEE (reference sequence). CDR3 nucleotide sequence: TGTGCCAGCAGCTTGGATCGGGGGCAGGGCACTGAAGCTTTCTTT. Amino acids: CASSLDRGQGTEAFF.

The chain is built from TRBV4-1 and TRBJ2-7; the D gene is possibly TRBD2 (6 bases). The CDR3 sequence is 17 residues long. Looked up from germline, CDR1 is MGHRA and CDR2 is YSYEKL. With 4 bases removed from V and 3 bases from J, the gap between germline ends came to 22 bases. DNA of the CDR3: TGCGCCAGCAGCCCAACGGCGGACTACCCAATTATCTACGAGCAGTACTTC. It specifies CASSPTADYPIIYEQYF.

The chain employs TRBV11-2 and TRBJ1-1, with D uncertain. V dropped 5 bases and J dropped 1 base, with 11 bases sitting between them. The CDR3 is 14 amino acids. Germline CDR1 and CDR2: SGHAT and FQNNGV. The CDR3 loop reads CASSLTGGNTEAFF. The DNA of the CDR3 is TGTGCCAGCAGCCTAACGGGAGGGAACACTGAAGCTTTCTTT.

V usage is TRBV5-1 and J usage is TRBJ2-1; D ambiguous. This CDR3 region has 14 residues. The ends were cut back, 4 bases at V and 10 bases at J, with 18 bases in the middle. Germline CDR1 and CDR2: SGHRS and YFSETQ. CDR3 amino acids: CASSTRWAAEEQFF. As DNA, the CDR3 is TGCGCCAGCAGCACCCGTTGGGCCGCTGAAGAGCAGTTCTTC.

Concerning this clone itself: The same CDR3 can be traced to other DNA sequences in this sample. The rearrangement joins TRBV27 to TRBJ2-5; no clear D. Trimming took off 2 bases at V and 4 bases at J, with 2 bases between the two ends. The CDR3 runs to 11 residues. CDR1 is MNHEY and CDR2 is SMNVEV in the germline V gene (reference sequence). The CDR3 loop reads CASSLGETQYF. CDR3 nucleotides: TGTGCCAGCAGTTTAGGAGAGACCCAGTACTTC.

The chain links TRBV4-3 to TRBJ2-5; 12 positions match TRBD1. The tail of the sequence fits TRBJ2-7 better, so the J call may be wrong. The CDR3 totals 16 residues. Germline V CDR1 and CDR2: LGHNA, YSLEER. CDR3 nucleotides: TGCGCCAGCAGCCCGGGGACAGGGGGCTTCTCCTACGAGCAGTACTTC. It encodes CASSPGTGGFSYEQYF.